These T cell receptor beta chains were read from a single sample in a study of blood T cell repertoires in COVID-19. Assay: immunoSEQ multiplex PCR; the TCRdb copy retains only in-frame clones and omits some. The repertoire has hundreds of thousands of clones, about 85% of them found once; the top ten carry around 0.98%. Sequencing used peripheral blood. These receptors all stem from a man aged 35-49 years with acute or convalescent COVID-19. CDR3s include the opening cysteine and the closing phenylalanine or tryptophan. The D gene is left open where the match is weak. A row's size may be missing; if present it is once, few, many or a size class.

CASRPGQNTGELFF | TGTGCCAGCAGACCGGGACAGAACACCGGGGAGCTGTTTTTT | TRBJ2-2 | . | . | TRBV7-9 | 14
CASRPFRQASYEQYF | TGTGCCAGCAGGCCTTTCCGACAGGCTTCCTACGAGCAGTACTTC | TRBJ2-7 | . | few | TRBV6-2/TRBV6-3 | 15
CASSYRYVDSRFEAFF | TGTGCCAGCAGTTATAGGTACGTCGACAGCCGTTTTGAAGCTTTCTTT | TRBJ1-1 | . | . | TRBV25-1 | 16
CASSYNQGNSGANVLTF | TGTGCCAGCAGTTATAACCAGGGGAATAGTGGGGCCAACGTCCTGACTTTC | TRBJ2-6 | . | once | TRBV6-2/TRBV6-3 | 17
CASSLSTGSWLNTEAFF | TGTGCCAGCAGCTTGAGCACAGGTTCCTGGTTGAACACTGAAGCTTTCTTT | TRBJ1-1 | . | . | TRBV5-6 | 17
CASSLVTAVGEKLFF | TGTGCCAGCAGCTTAGTTACGGCGGTGGGTGAAAAACTGTTTTTT | TRBJ1-4 | . | . | TRBV7-9 | 15
CASSRRDRDNEQFF | TGTGCCAGCTCACGCCGGGACAGGGACAATGAGCAGTTCTTC | TRBJ2-1 | TRBD1 | . | TRBV11-2 | 14
CASSASQGYEQYF | TGTGCCAGCAGCGCGTCACAGGGATACGAGCAGTACTTC | TRBJ2-7 | . | . | TRBV7-3 | 13
CASSPPSRDNSPLHF | TGTGCCAGCAGCCCTCCGAGCAGGGATAATTCACCCCTCCACTTT | TRBJ1-6 | . | . | TRBV11-2 | 15
CASSDGRDEEKLFF | TGTGCCAGCAGCGACGGGAGGGATGAAGAAAAACTGTTTTTT | TRBJ1-4 | . | few | TRBV7-9 | 14
CAWSEGVGEKLFF | TGTGCCTGGAGTGAAGGAGTGGGTGAAAAACTGTTTTTT | TRBJ1-4 | . | . | TRBV30 | 13
CASSSWGGGALDTQYF | TGCGCCAGCAGCTCCTGGGGCGGGGGGGCCCTCGATACGCAGTATTTT | TRBJ2-3 | TRBD2 | . | TRBV5-1 | 16
CASSEDRRNQPQHF | TGTGCCAGCAGTGAAGACAGGAGAAATCAGCCCCAGCATTTT | TRBJ1-5 | . | . | TRBV6-1 | 14
CASSPTSGGYTDTQYF | TGCGCCAGCAGCCCTACTAGCGGGGGCTACACAGATACGCAGTATTTT | TRBJ2-3 | TRBD2 | . | TRBV5-1 | 16
CASSTHTGSSGNTIYF | TGTGCCAGTAGTACACACACAGGATCCTCTGGAAACACCATATATTTT | TRBJ1-3 | . | . | TRBV19 | 16
CASSLEPGFEQYF | TGTGCCAGCAGCTTAGAGCCGGGGTTCGAGCAGTACTTC | TRBJ2-7 | . | . | TRBV7-2 | 13
CASSFFQASGANVLTF | TGTGCCAGCAGTTTTTTCCAGGCCTCTGGGGCCAACGTCCTGACTTTC | TRBJ2-6 | . | . | TRBV6-5 | 16
CATPKGRGKSQPQHF | TGTGCCACCCCAAAAGGGAGGGGCAAGAGTCAGCCCCAGCATTTT | TRBJ1-5 | . | . | TRBV24-1 | 15
CASSPSGRMTGNTIYF | TGTGCCAGCAGCCCCTCAGGGAGGATGACTGGAAACACCATATATTTT | TRBJ1-3 | . | . | TRBV7-2 | 16
CASSPPGMGGANSNQPQHF | TGTGCCAGCTCACCACCGGGAATGGGAGGGGCAAATAGCAATCAGCCCCAGCATTTT | TRBJ1-5 | . | . | TRBV18 | 19
CASSLDKSSYNEQFF | TGTGCCAGCAGCTTGGACAAGAGCTCCTACAATGAGCAGTTCTTC | TRBJ2-1 | . | . | TRBV7-2 | 15
CASSLSGDTYGYTF | TGTGCCAGCAGCTTATCAGGTGATACCTATGGCTACACCTTC | TRBJ1-2 | . | . | TRBV11-2 | 14
CASSEATGYYGYTF | TGTGCCAGCAGTGAAGCGACAGGCTACTATGGCTACACCTTC | TRBJ1-2 | . | . | TRBV2 | 14
CASSPFSEAVLYGYTF | TGTGCCAGCAGCCCTTTTAGTGAGGCCGTCTTATATGGCTACACCTTC | TRBJ1-2 | . | . | TRBV5-5 | 16
CASSSFSGTYEQYF | TGTGCCAGCAGCTCCTTTAGCGGTACCTACGAGCAGTACTTC | TRBJ2-7 | . | few | TRBV7-9 | 14
CASSYDKGYTEAFF | TGTGCCAGCAGTTACGATAAGGGGTACACTGAAGCTTTCTTT | TRBJ1-1 | . | once | TRBV6-5 | 14
CASSLPGTGTYNEQFF | TGTGCCAGCAGCCTGCCCGGGACAGGGACATACAATGAGCAGTTCTTC | TRBJ2-1 | TRBD1 | . | TRBV5-4 | 16
CASSLGLEYGYTF | TGTGCCAGCAGCCTGGGTCTAGAGTATGGCTACACCTTC | TRBJ1-2 | . | . | TRBV2 | 13
CASTLSAGDNYGYTF | TGTGCCAGTACCCTGAGCGCGGGCGACAACTATGGCTACACCTTC | TRBJ1-2 | . | few | TRBV19 | 15
CASIDRDTSYNEQFF | TGTGCCAGCATCGACCGGGACACCTCCTACAATGAGCAGTTCTTC | TRBJ2-1 | . | . | TRBV6-1 | 15
CASSAETGLSYNEQFF | TGTGCCAGCAGCGCCGAGACAGGCCTCTCCTACAATGAGCAGTTCTTC | TRBJ2-1 | . | . | TRBV7-9 | 16
CASSLEALGTHEQYF | TGTGCCAGCAGCTTAGAGGCTTTGGGGACACACGAGCAGTACTTC | TRBJ2-7 | . | . | TRBV7-6 | 15
CASSLGRVGQPQHF | TGTGCCAGCAGCTTAGGGAGGGTTGGTCAGCCCCAGCATTTT | TRBJ1-5 | . | . | TRBV5-6 | 14
CASSLVRDNQPQHF | TGTGCCAGCAGCTTGGTACGAGACAATCAGCCCCAGCATTTT | TRBJ1-5 | . | . | TRBV5-6 | 14
CASSRDSNNEQFF | TGTGCCTCCAGCCGAGACAGTAACAATGAGCAGTTCTTC | TRBJ2-1 | . | . | TRBV2 | 13
CASSPRLRLAGGIAGELFF | TGTGCCAGCAGCCCTAGACTTCGGCTAGCGGGGGGTATAGCCGGGGAGCTGTTTTTT | TRBJ2-2 | TRBD2 | once | TRBV11-2 | 19
CASSQVSQGVSYTEAFF | TGCGCCAGCAGCCAAGTTTCCCAGGGGGTCTCGTACACTGAAGCTTTCTTT | TRBJ1-1 | TRBD1 | once | TRBV4-1 | 17
CASSKTSGEYQETQYF | TGTGCCAGCAGCAAAACTAGCGGGGAGTACCAAGAGACCCAGTACTTC | TRBJ2-5 | TRBD2 | . | TRBV4-2 | 16
CASSQSRSQPQHF | TGTGCCAGCAGCCAATCAAGGAGTCAGCCCCAGCATTTT | TRBJ1-5 | . | . | TRBV7-8 | 13
CASSPTDRADYGYTF | TGTGCCAGCTCACCTACCGACAGGGCTGACTATGGCTACACCTTC | TRBJ1-2 | TRBD1 | . | TRBV18 | 15
CASSNGGASDTQYF | TGCGCCAGCAGCAACGGGGGGGCATCTGATACGCAGTATTTT | TRBJ2-3 | TRBD2 | once | TRBV5-1 | 14
CASRETSGNTGELFF | TGTGCTAGCAGGGAAACTAGCGGAAACACCGGGGAGCTGTTTTTT | TRBJ2-2 | TRBD2 | . | TRBV7-7 | 15
CASSPDTMNTEAFF | TGTGCCAGCAGCCCGGACACCATGAACACTGAAGCTTTCTTT | TRBJ1-1 | . | . | TRBV6-5 | 14
CAWSVTKAGLEGYTF | TGTGCCTGGAGTGTTACTAAAGCGGGGCTCGAGGGCTACACCTTC | TRBJ1-2 | . | . | TRBV30 | 15
CASSQGESSYNEQFF | TGTGCCAGCAGTCAGGGGGAGAGCTCCTACAATGAGCAGTTCTTC | TRBJ2-1 | TRBD1 | . | TRBV3-1/TRBV3-2 | 15
CASNPGGTQDYGYTF | TGTGCCAGCAATCCTGGGGGGACCCAGGACTATGGCTACACCTTC | TRBJ1-2 | . | . | TRBV6-5 | 15
CASSPRFPSSSETQYF | TGTGCCAGCAGCCCCAGATTCCCTAGTAGTTCAGAGACCCAGTACTTC | TRBJ2-5 | . | . | TRBV3-1/TRBV3-2 | 16
CASSIAVNTEAFF | TGTGCCAGTAGTATAGCCGTGAACACTGAAGCTTTCTTT | TRBJ1-1 | . | . | TRBV19 | 13
CASSFVSVNEKLFF | TGTGCCAGCAGTTTTGTCTCTGTCAATGAAAAACTGTTTTTT | TRBJ1-4 | . | few | TRBV28 | 14
CASRRVATDTQYF | TGTGCCAGCAGACGGGTAGCTACAGATACGCAGTATTTT | TRBJ2-3 | . | . | TRBV7-2 | 13
CARGGGSTGYEQYF | TGTGCCAGAGGGGGGGGATCTACCGGCTACGAGCAGTACTTC | TRBJ2-7 | . | . | TRBV2 | 14
CASSSTGLAGVAEQYF | TGTGCCAGCAGCAGCACGGGACTAGCGGGGGTTGCCGAGCAGTACTTC | TRBJ2-7 | TRBD2 | . | TRBV9 | 16
CASSLHGAGQDEQYF | TGTGCCAGCAGTCTACACGGGGCCGGACAGGACGAGCAGTACTTC | TRBJ2-7 | TRBD1 | . | TRBV27 | 15
CASSAPARGGLWDTQYF | TGTGCCAGCAGTGCCCCTGCGCGGGGGGGCCTTTGGGATACGCAGTATTTT | TRBJ2-3 | TRBD2 | few | TRBV6-1 | 17
CASSRLDEQFF | TGTGCCAGCAGCCGACTTGATGAGCAGTTCTTC | TRBJ2-1 | . | . | TRBV6-5 | 11
CASSSLAGANVLTF | TGTGCCAGCAGCTCCCTGGCCGGGGCCAACGTCCTGACTTTC | TRBJ2-6 | . | . | TRBV28 | 14
CATGFGSYNEQFF | TGCGCCACCGGGTTCGGCTCCTACAATGAGCAGTTCTTC | TRBJ2-1 | . | . | TRBV5-1 | 13
CASSPNRDEQYF | TGCGCCAGCAGCCCTAACCGAGACGAGCAGTACTTC | TRBJ2-7 | . | . | TRBV5-1 | 12
CASSESKGAGEKLFF | TGTGCCAGCAGTGAATCAAAGGGGGCAGGTGAAAAACTGTTTTTT | TRBJ1-4 | TRBD1 | . | TRBV2 | 15
CASSHPRAENTEAFF | TGTGCCAGCAGCCATCCCCGTGCAGAGAACACTGAAGCTTTCTTT | TRBJ1-1 | . | . | TRBV4-2 | 15